This record looks at one T cell receptor beta chain sequence and its context. What it recognizes is unknown. Genomic DNA (from each subset) was split evenly across several immunoSEQ plates. TCRdb keeps only in-frame clones here, not all; method: immunoSEQ multiplex PCR. The table includes over a million clones, around 97% detected once. Trimming took 1 base from V and 5 from J; bases not matched to a gene: 8. CDR3 length: 15 residues. Germline CDR1 is LGHNA and CDR2 is YNFKEQ. The donors, all of them Caucasian adults, lived in Nashville, Tennessee. The data are from a study of shared clonotypes between healthy human individuals. Study conclusions and caveats: Investigators expected sequencing depth to affect clonotype sharing among donors. Large depth notwithstanding, sorted-subset sequencing proved incomplete by rarefaction.

This receptor was identified in a man aged 30 to 39 in good health. The chain couples TRBV4-2 to TRBJ2-7, with 7 bases matching TRBD2. Material for sequencing was naive CD4+ T cells sorted from blood. Subset indicated: CD45RA+ positively selected. The CDR3 nucleotides are TGTGCCAGCAGCCAAGGTTTAGGCGGGAGAAACGAGCAGTACTTC. Its translation: CASSQGLGGRNEQYF.